What follows is one TCR beta chain and its context. The data originate from a study of blood T cell repertoires in COVID-19. In the authors' workflow: For nucleated cells, counts were estimated from reference gene primer amplification. Clones were sequenced by immunoSEQ multiplex PCR, and TCRdb holds only the in-frame ones, with some missing. V, J and clone size derive from that table, while D and trimming were established from the DNA sequence. The table shows fewer than 200,000 clones, with around 80% occurring only once. The receptor comes from a man between 65 and 85 years old with active or convalescent COVID-19. The material sequenced was peripheral blood.

CDR3 sequence reads: CASSKAPDSHQPQHF. CDR3 nucleotide sequence: TGTGCCAGCAGCAAAGCCCCTGACAGTCATCAGCCCCAGCATTTT. This chain joins TRBV3-1 (or the pseudogene TRBV3-2) and TRBJ1-5; tentative D call: TRBD1 (5 bases). This CDR3 is built from 15 residues. Germline V CDR1 and CDR2: LGHDT, YNNKEL (reference sequence). V lost 5 bases and J lost 5, with 16 bases in between.